The T cell receptor beta chain described here comes from a study of T cell responses to AZD1222 COVID-19 vaccine. The study's findings and limits: Among AZD1222 vaccinees, only five or six were seropositive at baseline.

This clone was seen a handful of times. Its antigen remains unidentified. TCRdb keeps only in-frame clones here, not all; method: immunoSEQ multiplex PCR. The sample holds over 100,000 clones, about 89% seen once. Per the germline V gene, CDR1 is GTSNPN and CDR2 is SVGIG (reference sequence). This CDR3 is built from 15 residues. V was clipped by 5 bases and J by 2 bases; unmatched bases: 8. This TCR derives from an adult who received the MenACWY meningococcal vaccine as a control. Here the sequenced sample was peripheral blood, taken 28 days after the second dose of the MenACWY control vaccine. The chain couples TRBV30 to TRBJ2-7, with 11 bases that match TRBD1. The CDR3 nucleotides are TGTGCCTGGGTCGCCCCGGGACAGGGGGCCTACGAGCAGTACTTC. Encoded protein: CAWVAPGQGAYEQYF.